The rows below give T cell receptor beta chains drawn from one sample of a study of shared clonotypes between healthy human individuals. Clones were sequenced by immunoSEQ multiplex PCR, and TCRdb holds only the in-frame ones, with some missing. Of some 2,400,000 clones in the sample, under 97% are singletons; the top ten hold roughly 0.13%. Specimen: naive CD4+ T cells sorted from blood. Every receptor here comes from a man younger than 35 in good health. Each CDR3 is given without its conserved first and last residue. Each record gives: V gene, CDR3 protein.

v_gene: TRBV18
CDR3aa: ASSRASRDGGYT

v_gene: TRBV10-3
CDR3aa: AISEHDRGEQY

v_gene: TRBV18
CDR3aa: ASSRDSNSYEQY

v_gene: TRBV6-1
CDR3aa: ASSEAPGGSPLH

v_gene: TRBV2
CDR3aa: ASSSTPGGNTGELF

v_gene: TRBV15
CDR3aa: ATSRDRAGVSDQPQH

v_gene: TRBV6-5
CDR3aa: ASRRTVMDGYT

v_gene: TRBV5-1
CDR3aa: ASSPSSGTTYEQY

v_gene: TRBV7-2
CDR3aa: ASSFGAQVAF

v_gene: TRBV25-1
CDR3aa: ASSGTGGSYNSPLH

v_gene: TRBV28
CDR3aa: ASRLGTAHLYGYT

v_gene: TRBV10-1
CDR3aa: ASIPHHRGLGANVLT

v_gene: TRBV30
CDR3aa: AWRGGADQPQH

v_gene: TRBV2
CDR3aa: ASSNRPEAF

v_gene: TRBV7-2
CDR3aa: ASSLWQLAGGQETQY

v_gene: TRBV2
CDR3aa: ASRALGGRNNEQF

v_gene: TRBV4-1
CDR3aa: ASSRRLAGEREQF

v_gene: TRBV30
CDR3aa: AWSESFSGANVLT

v_gene: TRBV7-9
CDR3aa: ASSLSLSLRGYGYT

v_gene: TRBV11-1
CDR3aa: ASSWTGKSYEQY

v_gene: TRBV10-2
CDR3aa: ASRGSIRGAEAF

v_gene: TRBV28
CDR3aa: ASSRGTGEWDEQY

v_gene: TRBV7-9
CDR3aa: ASSLQGEKWDGYT

v_gene: TRBV30
CDR3aa: AWGRPGNQPQH

v_gene: TRBV28
CDR3aa: ASSNANQPQH

v_gene: TRBV19
CDR3aa: ASSHRGGPLLGAF

v_gene: TRBV19
CDR3aa: ASRDSILLGALH

v_gene: TRBV19
CDR3aa: ASSTGQVVRGAF

v_gene: TRBV7-3
CDR3aa: AKGTSGASAYEQY

v_gene: TRBV18
CDR3aa: ASSSPSVPVNIQY

v_gene: TRBV19
CDR3aa: ASSISGLQALH

v_gene: TRBV6-6
CDR3aa: ASSTGGGYEQY

v_gene: TRBV28
CDR3aa: ASSLHQGPNQPQH

v_gene: TRBV6-4
CDR3aa: ASSDSSVNSPLH

v_gene: TRBV6-1
CDR3aa: ASSEAGFGEQY

v_gene: TRBV6-1
CDR3aa: ASSEPGTAYGYT

v_gene: TRBV6-1
CDR3aa: ASSEGDRVRRNTIY